The 13 T cell receptor beta chains listed next were all sequenced from one sample in a study of T cell responses to AZD1222 COVID-19 vaccine. The method was immunoSEQ multiplex PCR; TCRdb's version includes in-frame clones alone and lacks a portion of them. The data show about 200,000 clones, approximately 93% seen once. This specimen was peripheral blood, taken 28 days after the second AZD1222 dose. The receptors were sampled from an adult who received the AZD1222 COVID-19 vaccine.

The chain has TRBV19 and TRBJ2-1, with D unclear. Trimming took 0 bases from V and 7 from J, leaving 16 bases between them. The CDR3 is 16 residues long. Germline CDR1 is LNHDA and CDR2 is SQIVND (reference sequence). The CDR3 sequence is CASSIERLGKGNEQFF. The CDR3 region has the DNA TGTGCCAGTAGTATAGAACGACTCGGAAAAGGTAATGAGCAGTTCTTC.

The genes are TRBV27 and TRBJ1-5; D is undetermined. The CDR3 is 14 amino acids. Germline V lookup: CDR1 MNHEY, CDR2 SMNVEV (reference sequence). Trimming removed 2 bases from V and 1 base from J, with 6 bases in between. The CDR3 spells CASSLGQSNQPQHF. The CDR3 bases are TGTGCCAGCAGTTTAGGCCAGAGCAATCAGCCCCAGCATTTT.

The genes are TRBV15 and TRBJ1-1; 8 nucleotides line up with TRBD1. The V and J ends lost 2 bases and 7 bases, in that order; junction bases with no gene match: 9. The CDR3 runs 15 residues. Per germline, CDR1 LNHNV and CDR2 YYDKDF (reference sequence). The DNA for the CDR3 is TGTGCCACCAGCAGACAACCCCGGACAGGGAATGAAGCTTTCTTT. Translated, it gives CATSRQPRTGNEAFF.

This chain connects TRBV18 to TRBJ1-4, with 10 nucleotides matching TRBD1. The CDR3 covers 14 residues. V was clipped by 6 bases and J by 8 bases; unmatched bases: 6. Germline CDR1 reads KGHSH; CDR2 reads LQKENI. The DNA for the CDR3 is TGTGCCAGCTCCACCGGGACAGGGGCCGAAAAACTGTTTTTT. It specifies CASSTGTGAEKLFF.

The rearrangement links TRBV5-1 to TRBJ2-7; 9 bases agree with TRBD2. The V and J ends lost 5 bases and 0 bases, in that order; junction bases with no gene match: 12. There are 17 residues in the CDR3. Germline values: CDR1 SGHRS, CDR2 YFSETQ. The CDR3 sequence is CASSSSVAGGSSYEQYF. The CDR3 DNA sequence: TGCGCCAGCAGTTCGTCGGTGGCGGGAGGGAGCTCCTACGAGCAGTACTTC.

This chain joins TRBV19 and TRBJ1-2, with no clear D. V shed 5 bases and J shed 4 bases, with 14 bases lying between them. The CDR3 consists of 14 residues. Per the germline V gene, CDR1 is LNHDA and CDR2 is SQIVND (reference sequence). CDR3 sequence: CASSSLVTVYGYTF. CDR3 coding DNA: TGTGCCAGTAGTTCATTGGTGACCGTCTATGGCTACACCTTC.

This chain joins TRBV5-6 and TRBJ1-4; the D is unclear. Trimming removed 1 base at V and 8 bases at J, with 9 bases between. CDR1 is SGHDT and CDR2 is YYEEEE in the germline V gene. The CDR3 has 13 residues. In DNA form, the CDR3 reads TGTGCCAGCAGCTTGTCTAGGTCCGAAAAACTGTTTTTT. Its translation: CASSLSRSEKLFF. Filled out from reference TRBV5-6 and TRBJ1-4, the complete variable domain reads DAGVTQSPTHLIKTRGQQVTLRCSPKSGHDTVSWYQQALGQGPQFIFQYYEEEERQRGNFPDRFSGHQFPNYSSELNVNALLLGDSALYLCASSLSRSEKLFFGSGTQLSVL.

The gene calls are TRBV14 and TRBJ2-5, with D hard to call. In germline, CDR1 is SGHDN, CDR2 FVKESK. Trimming left V 0 bases short and J 4 bases short, with 12 bases between. The CDR3 covers 15 residues. The chain's CDR3 is CASSQDYARIETQYF. The CDR3 bases are TGTGCCAGCAGCCAAGACTACGCCAGGATAGAGACCCAGTACTTC. Supplemented by reference TRBV14 and TRBJ2-5, the full variable domain reads EAGVTQFPSHSVIEKGQTVTLRCDPISGHDNLYWYRRVMGKEIKFLLHFVKESKQDESGMPNNRFLAERTGGTYSTLKVQPAELEDSGVYFCASSQDYARIETQYFGPGTRLLVL.

The chain links TRBV9 to TRBJ1-2, with D tentatively TRBD1 (5 bases). There are 16 residues in the CDR3. V dropped 0 bases and J dropped 1 base, with 13 bases sitting between them. Germline CDR1 SGDLS, CDR2 YYNGEE. The CDR3 spells CASSVGGSAFNYGYTF. The CDR3 region has the DNA TGTGCCAGCAGCGTAGGGGGGAGCGCGTTTAACTATGGCTACACCTTC.

The chain employs TRBV18 and TRBJ2-7; TRBD2 matches 9 bases. Trimming at V came to 6 bases and at J to 4 bases, leaving 13 bases not matched to a gene. Germline V lookup: CDR1 KGHSH, CDR2 LQKENI. This CDR3 spans 16 amino acids. CDR3 coding DNA: TGTGCCAGCTCTCCTTGGGTAGCGGGAGTGGAATACGAGCAGTACTTC. Its protein is CASSPWVAGVEYEQYF.

The gene calls are TRBV7-9 and TRBJ2-7, with a weak D call TRBD1 (6 bases). CDR3 size: 13 residues. Germline CDR1 is SEHNR and CDR2 is FQNEAQ (reference sequence). V dropped 1 base and J dropped 9 bases, with 13 bases sitting between them. The CDR3: CASSLVAGDRQYF. CDR3 DNA: TGTGCCAGCAGCTTAGTCGCAGGGGATAGGCAGTACTTC.

The J gene is TRBJ2-3, the V gene TRBV19; D is unresolved. Per germline, CDR1 LNHDA and CDR2 SQIVND (reference sequence). The CDR3 has 16 amino acids. V was clipped by 3 bases and J by 2 bases, with 15 bases between them. The CDR3 spells CASSMRQAAATDTQYF. The DNA for the CDR3 is TGTGCCAGTAGTATGCGTCAGGCAGCCGCCACAGATACGCAGTATTTT.

This clone was counted once. The V call is TRBV18, the J call TRBJ2-3; no clear D. The CDR3 spans 13 residues. The V gene's germline CDR1 is KGHSH and CDR2 LQKENI. V was trimmed by 4 bases and J by 5 bases, leaving 10 bases between them. The CDR3, as DNA: TGTGCCAGCTCACTTAAGGGTCGAGATACGCAGTATTTT. Protein: CASSLKGRDTQYF.